A single sample gave rise to the 32 T cell receptor beta chains below, sequenced in a study of CD8 T cells in ankylosing spondylitis. TCRdb called the 5' RACE reads again in MiXCR, with one record for every CDR3 protein. The sample includes tens of thousands of distinct CDR3 sequences, about 10% of them seen just once. Material: blood, either unsorted or a sorted T cell fraction (not recorded which). The receptors shown here come from a male donor with ankylosing spondylitis or in good health (not recorded which).

A few counts support this clonotype. The V gene is TRBV19, the J gene TRBJ1-1; D not resolved. V was clipped by 4 bases and J by 3 bases, with 9 bases between them. The CDR3 has 13 residues. Germline CDR1 LNHDA, CDR2 SQIVND (reference sequence). Written as DNA, the CDR3 is TGTGCCAGTAGTAGAGGATACGACACTGAAGCTTTCTTT. Translating gives CASSRGYDTEAFF.

At least ten counts were recorded for this clonotype. The chain couples TRBV5-1 to TRBJ2-5; D ambiguous. V gave up 0 bases and J gave up 2 bases, with 14 bases separating them. The CDR3 contains 16 residues. Looked up from germline, CDR1 is SGHRS and CDR2 is YFSETQ. The CDR3 coding sequence is TGCGCCAGCAGCTTGGTAGCTCCGGCCCCGCAAGAGACCCAGTACTTC. Residues: CASSLVAPAPQETQYF.

The chain couples TRBV5-1 to TRBJ1-1; D unclear. This CDR3 spans 14 amino acids. Between the trimmed V and J ends, which lost 4 bases and 11 bases, there was a span of 21 bases. Germline CDR1 and CDR2: SGHRS and YFSETQ. CDR3 sequence: CASSRSGTDTGAFF. In DNA, the CDR3 is TGCGCCAGCAGCCGTTCAGGAACCGACACCGGTGCTTTCTTT.

The chain recombines TRBV27 with TRBJ2-3; 8 nucleotides agree with TRBD1. Germline trimming cut 4 bases from V and 1 base from J; bases unmatched to any gene: 4. This CDR3 has 15 residues. CDR1 and CDR2 (germline): MNHEY, SMNVEV (reference sequence). The chain's CDR3 is CASSSWTGRTDTQYF. In DNA, the CDR3 is TGTGCCAGCAGTTCGTGGACAGGGCGCACAGATACGCAGTATTTT.

This clonotype came up many times. This rearrangement joins TRBV12-3 or TRBV12-4 to TRBJ2-2; D unresolved. The V end lost 4 bases, the J end lost 5 bases, and 11 bases lay between the germline ends. CDR3 length: 14 residues. The CDR3 loop reads CASSWVRETGELFF. In DNA, the CDR3 is TGTGCCAGCAGTTGGGTTAGGGAAACCGGGGAGCTGTTTTTT.

This clonotype was seen ten or more times. The chain joins TRBV5-1 to TRBJ2-7; the D is unclear. V was cut by 0 bases and J by 2 bases, with 12 bases left in between. This CDR3 has 15 residues. The V gene's germline CDR1 is SGHRS and CDR2 YFSETQ. CDR3 residues: CASSLDTVLPYEQYF. The CDR3 bases are TGCGCCAGCAGCTTGGATACGGTACTACCCTACGAGCAGTACTTC.

The V call is TRBV7-2, the J call TRBJ1-1; D might be TRBD1 (6 bases). The V end was cut by 5 bases, the J end by 8 bases, with 21 bases between. The CDR3 runs to 15 residues. In germline, CDR1 is SGHTA, CDR2 FQGNSA. CDR3 DNA: TGTGCCAGCAGCCCAAGTCAGGGGCCATGGGGGGAAGCTTTCTTT. It translates to CASSPSQGPWGEAFF. The full variable domain, in which reference TRBV7-2 and TRBJ1-1 provide the parts outside the CDR3, is GAGVSQSPSNKVTEKGKDVELRCDPISGHTALYWYRQSLGQGLEFLIYFQGNSAPDKSGLPSDRFSAERTGGSVSTLTIQRTQQEDSAVYLCASSPSQGPWGEAFFGQGTRLTVV.

The sample holds many counts of this clonotype. This sequence joins TRBV12-3 or TRBV12-4 and TRBJ1-1, with a tentative D call TRBD1 (6 bases). CDR3 length equals 14 residues. V lost 0 bases and J lost 4, with 9 bases in between. The CDR3 DNA is TGTGCCAGCAGTTTAGCAGGGGGGGGCACTGAAGCTTTCTTT. Its translation is CASSLAGGGTEAFF.

This clonotype was observed many times. The chain uses TRBV7-2 and TRBJ1-1; D is possibly TRBD1 (6 bases). Germline V lookup: CDR1 SGHTA, CDR2 FQGNSA. The V end was cut by 5 bases, the J end by 3 bases, with 10 bases between. The length of the CDR3 is 13 residues. The DNA of the CDR3 is TGTGCCAGCAGCCTTACAGGGTACACTGAAGCTTTCTTT. It codes for CASSLTGYTEAFF.

This clonotype showed up many times. CDR3 coding DNA: TGCGCCAGCAGCTTGGATCGGGGGGTCACCGGGGAGCTGTTTTTT. Protein sequence: CASSLDRGVTGELFF. The gene calls are TRBV5-1 and TRBJ2-2; 7 bases are shared with TRBD2. Germline CDR1 is SGHRS and CDR2 is YFSETQ. V trimming: 0 bases; J trimming: 4 bases; junction bases outside the gene matches: 3. The CDR3 has 15 amino acids.

This clonotype was counted a few times. The J gene is TRBJ1-5, the V gene TRBV6-1; D not resolved. Germline lookup yields CDR1 MNHNS and CDR2 SASEGT. CDR3 size: 13 residues. V gave up 8 bases and J gave up 0 bases, with 8 bases separating them. CDR3 sequence: CASGRDSNQPQHF. The CDR3 DNA reads TGTGCCAGCGGACGCGATAGCAATCAGCCCCAGCATTTT.

This clonotype occurred many times. The chain carries TRBV7-9 and TRBJ2-5; D not resolved. Germline assignment: CDR1 SEHNR and CDR2 FQNEAQ (reference sequence). The CDR3 has 15 amino acids. V gave up 5 bases and J gave up 2 bases, with 15 bases separating them. This CDR3 is CASSPSFRLQETQYF. CDR3 bases: TGTGCCAGCAGCCCCTCCTTCCGGTTACAAGAGACCCAGTACTTC.

Only a few counts were recorded for this clonotype. V and J are TRBV12-3 or TRBV12-4 and TRBJ1-1, with 12 bases aligning to TRBD1. This CDR3 comprises 13 residues. The V gene end was trimmed by 5 bases and the J gene end by 7 bases; junction bases not matched to a gene: 2. CDR3 bases: TGTGCCAGCAGTGGGACAGGGGGCAATGAAGCTTTCTTT. It codes for CASSGTGGNEAFF.

This clonotype appeared many times. The chain uses TRBV11-2 and TRBJ1-1; D is unclear. Deletions cut 5 bases from V and 2 bases from J, with 18 bases between. The CDR3 extends over 16 amino acids. Looked up from germline, CDR1 is SGHAT and CDR2 is FQNNGV. DNA for the CDR3: TGTGCCAGCAGCCCCCCGGCGTGGAGGCCCAACACTGAAGCTTTCTTT. Amino acid sequence: CASSPPAWRPNTEAFF.

This clonotype has only one observation. This may come from a read error, since a much larger clone is one base off. The chain employs TRBV9 and TRBJ2-1; D is unresolved. Germline CDR1 and CDR2: SGDLS and YYNGEE. There are 11 residues in the CDR3. CDR3 residues: CASSEYNAQFF. Here the CDR3 DNA reads TGTGCCAGCAGTGAGTACAATGCGCAGTTCTTC.

This clonotype has just a few counts. The chain joins TRBV20-1 to TRBJ1-2; D gene uncertain. This CDR3 is 14 amino acids long. CDR1 and CDR2 (germline): DFQATT, SNEGSKA (reference sequence). V gave up 1 base and J gave up 3 bases, with 12 bases separating them. The CDR3 is CSARGRVRDYGYTF. The CDR3 DNA reads as TGCAGTGCTAGAGGGCGGGTTAGGGACTATGGCTACACCTTC.

This clonotype was seen at least ten times. The chain has TRBV12-3 or TRBV12-4 and TRBJ1-5, with 9 bases that match TRBD1. V trimming: 5 bases; J trimming: 1 base; junction bases outside the gene matches: 6. The CDR3 extends over 16 amino acids. The CDR3 spells CASSPGTGRSNQPQHF. The CDR3 region has the DNA TGTGCCAGCAGTCCCGGGACAGGGCGAAGCAATCAGCCCCAGCATTTT.

This clonotype showed up just a few times. The chain combines TRBV21-1 with TRBJ1-5. TRBV21-1 is a pseudogene locus. The CDR3 consists of 17 residues. CDR3 in DNA: TGTGCCAGCAGCAAAGCGCTCGCCACCCATCGAAACCAGCCCCAGCATTTT. It specifies CASSKALATHRNQPQHF.

This clonotype has at least ten counts. The chain recombines TRBV12-3 or TRBV12-4 with TRBJ1-1, with D possibly TRBD1 on 5 matching bases. Between the trimmed V and J ends, which lost 7 bases and 4 bases, there was a span of 19 bases. There are 15 residues in the CDR3. This chain's CDR3 is CASTDRQGGSTEAFF. The CDR3 DNA reads TGTGCCAGCACCGATCGCCAGGGCGGGAGCACTGAAGCTTTCTTT.

This clonotype was observed many times. CDR3 coding DNA: TGTGCCAGCAGCTTGGACGAGAACACTGAAGCTTTCTTT. It encodes CASSLDENTEAFF. The chain has TRBV5-6 and TRBJ1-1; D remains ambiguous. The CDR3 consists of 13 residues. Germline V gives CDR1 SGHDT, CDR2 YYEEEE. Trimming shortened V by 0 bases and J by 1 base, and 4 bases separated the two germline ends. The full variable domain, in which reference TRBV5-6 and TRBJ1-1 provide the parts outside the CDR3, is DAGVTQSPTHLIKTRGQQVTLRCSPKSGHDTVSWYQQALGQGPQFIFQYYEEEERQRGNFPDRFSGHQFPNYSSELNVNALLLGDSALYLCASSLDENTEAFFGQGTRLTVV.

This clonotype showed up just a few times. The chain links TRBV20-1 to TRBJ2-5, with D tentatively TRBD1 (6 bases). In germline, CDR1 is DFQATT, CDR2 SNEGSKA (reference sequence). V lost 0 bases to trimming and J lost 4 bases, with 15 bases between them. The CDR3 has 15 residues. The CDR3 coding sequence is TGCAGTGCTAGAGATGCCAGGGGTCCCCCAGAGACCCAGTACTTC. Protein product: CSARDARGPPETQYF.

This clonotype was seen a handful of times. This chain links TRBV28 with TRBJ2-1; D is perhaps TRBD1 (6 bases). In germline, CDR1 is MDHEN, CDR2 SYDVKM. The CDR3 has 18 amino acids. V was trimmed by 7 bases and J by 0 bases, leaving 22 bases between them. The DNA of the CDR3 is TGTGCCAGCACTCAAATCGACAGGCCCTCCCGCTCCTACAATGAGCAGTTCTTC. This gives the protein CASTQIDRPSRSYNEQFF.

This clonotype was seen many times. The gene calls are TRBV12-3 or TRBV12-4 and TRBJ2-4, with D tentatively TRBD1 (6 bases). The CDR3 sequence is 17 residues long. Trimming took off 4 bases at V and 0 bases at J, with 16 bases between the two ends. This chain's CDR3 is CASSSSPGHLAKNIQYF. As DNA, the CDR3 is TGTGCCAGCAGTTCATCTCCGGGACACCTAGCCAAAAACATTCAGTACTTC.

This clonotype was recorded many times. This chain links TRBV5-5 with TRBJ2-3; 7 bases map to TRBD2. This CDR3 has 16 residues. Germline trimming cut 0 bases from V and 0 bases from J; bases unmatched to any gene: 4. Germline lookup yields CDR1 SGHKS and CDR2 YYEKEE (reference sequence). CDR3 sequence: CASSLGPGRSTDTQYF. The CDR3 coding sequence is TGTGCCAGCAGCTTGGGCCCCGGGAGGAGCACAGATACGCAGTATTTT.

The genes are TRBV3-1 and TRBJ2-2; possible D gene TRBD2, 6 bases. The CDR3 runs 15 residues. Germline V gives CDR1 LGHDT, CDR2 YNNKEL (reference sequence). V was pared by 7 bases and J by 0 bases, with 12 bases between. CDR3 residues: CASTPRRANTGELFF. CDR3 nucleotides: TGTGCCAGCACTCCGAGGAGGGCGAACACCGGGGAGCTGTTTTTT.

This chain joins TRBV7-9 and TRBJ2-7; D unclear. CDR3 length: 11 residues. In germline, CDR1 is SEHNR, CDR2 FQNEAQ (reference sequence). Trimming shortened V by 5 bases and J by 7 bases, and 9 bases separated the two germline ends. CDR3 in amino acids: CASSQTGEQYF. CDR3 sequence (DNA): TGTGCCAGCAGCCAAACTGGAGAGCAGTACTTC.

This clonotype has a count of ten or more. The chain is built from TRBV5-1 and TRBJ1-1; D is unclear. V lost 0 bases to trimming and J lost 1 base, with 7 bases between them. Germline V gives CDR1 SGHRS, CDR2 YFSETQ. CDR3 length: 14 amino acids. The CDR3 coding sequence is TGCGCCAGCAGCTTGGTGCGGGAGAACACTGAAGCTTTCTTT. Translating gives CASSLVRENTEAFF.

As regards this clonotype: A single base separates this from a much larger clone, so it may be a read error. Here the CDR3 reads CTSSSEIGNTIYF. In DNA, the CDR3 is TGCACCAGCAGCTCCGAAATCGGAAACACCATATATTTT. The chain employs TRBV5-1 and TRBJ1-3; D is undetermined. CDR3 length: 13 amino acids. The germline V gene encodes CDR1 SGHRS and CDR2 YFSETQ.

The V gene is TRBV3-1, the J gene TRBJ2-5; D is unclear. Trimming cost V 3 bases and J 3 bases, with 11 bases left between them. Germline CDR1 reads LGHDT; CDR2 reads YNNKEL (reference sequence). The CDR3 is 14 residues long. CDR3 in amino acids: CASSHTPTKETQYF. The DNA for the CDR3 is TGTGCCAGCAGCCACACACCCACGAAAGAGACCCAGTACTTC.

This clonotype was counted many times. The V gene is TRBV15, the J gene TRBJ2-1; tentatively, D is TRBD1 (6 bases). The CDR3 is made up of 14 amino acids. Trimming took off 2 bases at V and 8 bases at J, with 13 bases between the two ends. Germline CDR1 and CDR2: LNHNV and YYDKDF (reference sequence). For the CDR3, the DNA is TGTGCCACCAGCAGAAAAACAGGGATGGATGAGCAGTTCTTC. This codes for CATSRKTGMDEQFF.

This clonotype turned up a few times. V gene TRBV28 combines with J gene TRBJ2-5; unclear D gene. Trimming shortened V by 7 bases and J by 1 base, and 10 bases separated the two germline ends. Germline V gene lookup returns CDR1 MDHEN and CDR2 SYDVKM. The CDR3 length is 13 residues. CDR3 DNA: TGTGCCAGCACCCTGACATCCCAAGAGACCCAGTACTTC. This translates into CASTLTSQETQYF.

At least ten counts were recorded for this clonotype. V usage is TRBV20-1 and J usage is TRBJ1-4, with 8 nucleotides matching TRBD1. V gave up 5 bases and J gave up 0 bases; unmatched junction bases: 5. Germline values: CDR1 DFQATT, CDR2 SNEGSKA (reference sequence). This CDR3 region has 15 residues. The CDR3 bases are TGCAGTGCTTTCCAGGGGGCACCAACTAATGAAAAACTGTTTTTT. Its translation: CSAFQGAPTNEKLFF.